These 27 T cell receptor beta chains were sequenced from one sample in a study of shared clonotypes between healthy human individuals. Repertoires were generated with immunoSEQ multiplex PCR, while TCRdb's copy carries only in-frame clones and drops some. The top ten clones hold around 1.7% of a sample with about 2.1 million clones, around 93% of them seen once. Naive CD8 cells comprised CD45RO-negative, CCR7-positively selected cells, excluding terminally differentiated effector memory CD45RA+ cells. Sequencing was done on a sample of naive CD8+ T cells from PBMCs. The receptors stem from a young man in good health. Some clones in this sample may be carry-over from other donors' samples.

This chain connects TRBV7-6 to TRBJ1-5; TRBD1 agrees at 7 bases. The CDR3 totals 15 residues. Trimming removed 5 bases from V and 3 bases from J; junction bases left unmatched: 7. The V gene's germline CDR1 is SGHVS and CDR2 FNYEAQ. This CDR3 is CASSAGTAYNQPQHF. Here the CDR3 DNA reads TGTGCCAGCAGCGCCGGGACAGCCTACAATCAGCCCCAGCATTTT.

This clone has a single count. J is TRBJ2-1 and V is TRBV9, with D perhaps matching TRBD2 (5 bases). The germline CDR1 and CDR2 sequences are SGDLS and YYNGEE. The V and J ends lost 9 bases and 0 bases respectively, with 16 bases between them. CDR3 length equals 15 residues. The CDR3 DNA is TGTGCCACTCCGGGAACAGAAAACTCCTACAATGAGCAGTTCTTC. Its protein is CATPGTENSYNEQFF.

The chain carries TRBV7-9 and TRBJ2-7, with 12 positions matching TRBD1. V lost 3 bases, J lost 2 bases, and 8 bases stayed unmatched. The germline CDR1 and CDR2 sequences are SEHNR and FQNEAQ (reference sequence). The CDR3 has 17 amino acids. The CDR3 DNA reads as TGTGCCAGCAGCTTTGCCAGGGGGACAGGGGGCGCCTACGAGCAGTACTTC. Protein sequence: CASSFARGTGGAYEQYF.

In its sample, this clone was seen a few times. This sequence joins TRBV7-9 and TRBJ1-2; TRBD1 might be the D (5 bases). This CDR3 is 14 amino acids long. Deletions cut 3 bases from V and 8 bases from J, with 16 bases between. The germline V gene has CDR1 SEHNR and CDR2 FQNEAQ (reference sequence). CDR3 protein: CASSLGGAVPGYTF. CDR3 coding DNA: TGTGCCAGCAGCTTGGGCGGGGCCGTACCCGGCTACACCTTC. Drawing the rest from reference TRBV7-9 and TRBJ1-2, the complete variable domain is DTGVSQNPRHKITKRGQNVTFRCDPISEHNRLYWYRQTLGQGPEFLTYFQNEAQLEKSRLLSDRFSAERPKGSFSTLEIQRTEQGDSAMYLCASSLGGAVPGYTFGSGTRLTVV.

Regarding this clone: The identical CDR3 is also encoded by other nucleotide sequences in the sample. The genes are TRBV5-1 and TRBJ1-1; no firm D call. Germline V CDR1 and CDR2: SGHRS, YFSETQ. V was shortened by 0 bases and J by 6 bases, with 9 bases between the two germline ends. The CDR3 totals 13 residues. In DNA, the CDR3 is TGCGCCAGCAGCTTGGGCGGCGGCCCTGAAGCTTTCTTT. Protein: CASSLGGGPEAFF. Looking up the rest from reference TRBV5-1 and TRBJ1-1 gives the full variable domain: KAGVTQTPRYLIKTRGQQVTLSCSPISGHRSVSWYQQTPGQGLQFLFEYFSETQRNKGNFPGRFSGRQFSNSRSEMNVSTLELGDSALYLCASSLGGGPEAFFGQGTRLTVV.

The rearrangement joins TRBV28 to TRBJ2-7; 11 bases are shared with TRBD2. V dropped 6 bases and J dropped 3; count of bases not matched to a gene: 4. Germline V gene lookup returns CDR1 MDHEN and CDR2 SYDVKM. The CDR3 sequence is 14 residues long. The CDR3 nucleotides read TGTGCCAGCAGGGGGACTAGCGGACGCTACGAGCAGTACTTC. It encodes CASRGTSGRYEQYF. Together with reference TRBV28 and TRBJ2-7, the CDR3 gives the full variable domain: DVKVTQSSRYLVKRTGEKVFLECVQDMDHENMFWYRQDPGLGLRLIYFSYDVKMKEKGDIPEGYSVSREKKERFSLILESASTNQTSMYLCASRGTSGRYEQYFGPGTRLTVT.

Note on this clone: Different DNA sequences within this sample yield the same CDR3. The rearrangement links TRBV6-5 to TRBJ2-7, with 7 bases identical to TRBD1. The CDR3 totals 16 residues. Germline lookup yields CDR1 MNHEY and CDR2 SVGAGI. V lost 0 bases to trimming and J lost 2 bases; unmatched junction nucleotides: 7. The CDR3 reads CASSYSTGQVAYEQYF. CDR3 bases: TGTGCCAGCAGTTACTCAACTGGACAGGTAGCCTACGAGCAGTACTTC.

This clone was seen once. The chain couples TRBV2 to TRBJ2-1, with TRBD2 identical over 12 bases. With V trimmed by 5 bases and J by 7 bases, 6 bases remained unmatched. This CDR3 is 15 amino acids long. The germline V gene has CDR1 SNHLY and CDR2 FYNNEI. The CDR3 region is CASSRLAGDLNEQFF. The CDR3 coding sequence is TGTGCCAGCAGTCGACTAGCGGGAGATCTGAATGAGCAGTTCTTC.

This clone showed up just once. The genes are TRBV11-3 and TRBJ2-7, with D perhaps matching TRBD1 (5 bases). CDR1 is SGHNT and CDR2 is YENEEA in the germline V gene. The CDR3 has 15 residues. V was cut by 1 base and J by 3 bases, with 13 bases left in between. CDR3 residues: CASSLGVGPLYEQYF. The CDR3 DNA is TGTGCCAGCAGCTTAGGGGTGGGGCCGCTCTACGAGCAGTACTTC.

The rearrangement links TRBV27 to TRBJ1-3; D is undetermined. V lost 6 bases and J lost 9, with 21 bases in between. The CDR3 sequence is 15 residues long. Germline lookup yields CDR1 MNHEY and CDR2 SMNVEV (reference sequence). In nucleotides, the CDR3 is TGTGCCAGCAGCCTCCGAGTGGCGTACTACGGCACCATATATTTT. It specifies CASSLRVAYYGTIYF.

This chain connects TRBV19 to TRBJ2-1, with 10 bases identical to TRBD2. From germline, CDR1 is LNHDA and CDR2 SQIVND (reference sequence). The V and J ends lost 6 bases and 6 bases, in that order; junction bases with no gene match: 2. The CDR3 runs to 13 residues. In DNA, the CDR3 is TGTGCCAGTAGGAGCGGGAGGGTCAATGAGCAGTTCTTC. Translating gives CASRSGRVNEQFF.

The V and J genes are TRBV7-2 and TRBJ2-1; a weak D match, TRBD2 (6 bases). The CDR3 loop spans 14 amino acids. Per germline, CDR1 SGHTA and CDR2 FQGNSA. The germline V and J ends were trimmed by 5 bases and 10 bases, with 18 bases remaining between them. CDR3 nucleotides: TGTGCCAGCAGCCTCACGTTTAGCGGAAACGAGCAGTTCTTC. This encodes CASSLTFSGNEQFF.

The rearrangement links TRBV28 to TRBJ1-5; D might be TRBD1 (5 bases). Germline V lookup: CDR1 MDHEN, CDR2 SYDVKM. Trimming took 2 bases from V and 5 from J, leaving 16 bases between them. CDR3 length: 16 amino acids. The CDR3 is CASSLIWGRGHQPQHF. The CDR3 DNA reads as TGTGCCAGCAGTTTAATATGGGGGAGAGGTCATCAGCCCCAGCATTTT.

V gene TRBV28 combines with J gene TRBJ2-7, with D possibly matching TRBD1 (5 bases). Germline assignment: CDR1 MDHEN and CDR2 SYDVKM. Trimming stripped 10 bases from V and 3 bases from J, with 16 bases between. CDR3 length equals 13 residues. The CDR3 bases are TGTGCCACCAAGCCAGACAGAAACTACGAGCAGTACTTC. As protein: CATKPDRNYEQYF.

The gene calls are TRBV7-3 and TRBJ2-2; TRBD2 aligns across 8 bases. Looked up from germline, CDR1 is SGHTA and CDR2 is FQGTGA. This CDR3 spans 17 amino acids. With 1 base clipped from V and 4 bases from J, the junction kept 8 bases outside the gene matches. CDR3 sequence (DNA): TGTGCCAGCAGCTTAAAGCCGGGACTAGGGGGCACCGGGGAGCTGTTTTTT. This gives the protein CASSLKPGLGGTGELFF.

CDR3 coding DNA: TGCAGCGTCCCGGGGTCACAAGGTACCATATATTTT. Its translation: CSVPGSQGTIYF. The chain combines TRBV29-1 with TRBJ1-3; D is unresolved. The length of the CDR3 is 12 residues. V shed 6 bases and J shed 10 bases, with 16 bases lying between them. CDR1 and CDR2 (germline): SQVTM, ANQGSEA.

The chain is built from TRBV14 and TRBJ2-7, with no clear D. Per germline, CDR1 SGHDN and CDR2 FVKESK. The CDR3 has 11 residues. V lost 2 bases, J lost 5 bases, and 4 bases lay in between. The CDR3: CASSQSDEQYF. DNA for the CDR3: TGTGCCAGCAGCCAAAGCGACGAGCAGTACTTC.

V is TRBV14 and J is TRBJ1-2, with D uncertain. CDR3 length: 12 residues. V lost 4 bases, J lost 5 bases, and 8 bases lay in between. Germline-derived CDR1 and CDR2 are SGHDN and FVKESK. The CDR3 nucleotides read TGTGCCAGCAGCCGAGGGTTTTATGGCTACACCTTC. Translating it yields CASSRGFYGYTF.

The chain recombines TRBV28 with TRBJ2-5; 8 bases are shared with TRBD1. This CDR3 is built from 17 residues. Germline V CDR1 and CDR2: MDHEN, SYDVKM. Trimming removed 3 bases from V and 5 bases from J; junction bases left unmatched: 14. CDR3 amino acids: CASSLRDGFQGAETQYF. CDR3 bases: TGTGCCAGCAGTTTGCGAGATGGGTTCCAGGGGGCGGAGACCCAGTACTTC.

The rearrangement joins TRBV19 to TRBJ2-1; a weak D match, TRBD1 (6 bases). Germline V lookup: CDR1 LNHDA, CDR2 SQIVND (reference sequence). V shed 6 bases and J shed 8 bases, with 14 bases lying between them. There are 13 residues in the CDR3. CDR3 DNA sequence: TGTGCCAGTAGCCCCAGGGGCGAAGATGAGCAGTTCTTC. Protein sequence: CASSPRGEDEQFF.

This clone has just one count. V is TRBV9 and J is TRBJ2-5, with D tentatively TRBD2 (6 bases). The CDR3 covers 15 residues. Germline CDR1 SGDLS, CDR2 YYNGEE. V lost 0 bases and J 2 bases, leaving 11 bases between the germline ends. DNA of the CDR3: TGTGCCAGCAGCGTAGGTGGGCGGGAACAAGAGACCCAGTACTTC. Translated, it gives CASSVGGREQETQYF.

The V and J genes are TRBV7-8 and TRBJ1-2; no reliable D call. The CDR3 consists of 15 residues. The ends were cut back, 1 base at V and 2 bases at J, with 11 bases in the middle. CDR1 is SGHVS and CDR2 is FQNEAQ in the germline V gene. DNA of the CDR3: TGTGCCAGCAGCTTAGGTACTGTGGGAAACTATGGCTACACCTTC. Amino acid sequence: CASSLGTVGNYGYTF.

The V gene is TRBV7-9, the J gene TRBJ2-1; TRBD2 matches 11 bases. CDR1 is SEHNR, CDR2 FQNEAQ, per germline (reference sequence). Germline trimming cut 4 bases from V and 8 bases from J; bases unmatched to any gene: 10. This CDR3 is 16 amino acids long. CDR3 nucleotide sequence: TGTGCCAGCAGCTCCATTACTAGCGGGAGTGGCTATGAGCAGTTCTTC. Protein: CASSSITSGSGYEQFF. Drawing the rest from reference TRBV7-9 and TRBJ2-1, the complete variable domain is DTGVSQNPRHKITKRGQNVTFRCDPISEHNRLYWYRQTLGQGPEFLTYFQNEAQLEKSRLLSDRFSAERPKGSFSTLEIQRTEQGDSAMYLCASSSITSGSGYEQFFGPGTRLTVL.

The chain uses TRBV9 and TRBJ2-7, with 7 bases identical to TRBD2. The germline V gene has CDR1 SGDLS and CDR2 YYNGEE. Trimming cost V 3 bases and J 1 base; bases outside gene matches: 7. The CDR3 has 15 residues. The CDR3 coding sequence is TGTGCCAGCAGCGGAAGGGACTATCCATCCTACGAGCAGTACTTC. As protein: CASSGRDYPSYEQYF.

The V and J genes are TRBV16 and TRBJ1-4; D not resolved. This CDR3 is 15 amino acids long. Trimming pared 4 bases from V and 1 base from J, leaving 10 bases between. Per the germline V gene, CDR1 is KGHSY and CDR2 is FQNENV. Here the CDR3 reads CASSRAGGTNEKLFF. CDR3 coding DNA: TGTGCCAGCAGCCGTGCGGGAGGAACTAATGAAAAACTGTTTTTT.

The rearrangement links TRBV7-9 to TRBJ1-1; D is ambiguous. Germline lookup yields CDR1 SEHNR and CDR2 FQNEAQ (reference sequence). Deletions cut 2 bases from V and 3 bases from J, with 4 bases between. The CDR3 has 12 amino acids. CDR3 loop: CASSLWDTEAFF. The CDR3 nucleotides read TGTGCCAGCAGCTTATGGGACACTGAAGCTTTCTTT.

Turning to this clone: Germline and junction disagree at one end, which may indicate a read error. The chain combines TRBV5-4 with TRBJ1-2, with TRBD1 matching 8 bases. Germline V gives CDR1 SGHNT, CDR2 YYREEE (reference sequence). There are 16 residues in the CDR3. For the CDR3, the DNA is TGTGCCAGCAGCCCATACTTAGGACAGGGTATCTATGGTTACACCTTC. Translated, it gives CASSPYLGQGIYGYTF.